This T cell receptor (beta chain) was recovered during a study of kidney transplant recipient with SARS-CoV-2 infection. The CDR3 consists of 17 residues. Germline V lookup: CDR1 SGHVS, CDR2 FNYEAQ. V was cut by 5 bases and J by 4 bases, with 23 bases left in between. Many counts were recorded for this clonotype. TCRdb independently ran MiXCR on the reads; one entry per CDR3 protein. The repertoire has under 300,000 distinct CDR3 sequences, 25% to 35% of them found once; the top ten carry less than 8.5%. The sample in question was a blood sample, obtained at baseline and between days 110 and 120 from a kidney transplant recipient. The sequence was collected from a male patient in his thirties who had COVID-19 and was a kidney transplant recipient. The T cells may come from the graft donor. The genes are TRBV7-6 and TRBJ1-2; D is ambiguous. The CDR3 loop reads CASSHLFESRKTYGYTF. The CDR3, as DNA: TGTGCCAGCAGCCACCTTTTTGAATCTCGAAAGACCTATGGCTACACCTTC.